The 27 T cell receptor beta chains listed next were all sequenced from one sample in a study of T cell repertoires in cytomegalovirus infection. One entry per CDR3 protein, called by TCRdb with MiXCR from the reads. The sample carries 200,000 to 250,000 distinct CDR3 sequences, under 25% recorded once. The sequenced sample was CD8+ T cells from PBMCs. Every receptor here comes from a human donor in good health (CMV status not recorded). Some clones in this sample may be carry-over from other donors' samples.

V is TRBV7-9 and J is TRBJ2-7; 7 bases are a match to TRBD1. The CDR3 is 12 amino acids. Looked up from germline, CDR1 is SEHNR and CDR2 is FQNEAQ (reference sequence). V gave up 5 bases and J gave up 11 bases; unmatched junction bases: 9. This chain's CDR3 is CASSQGVQGKYF. CDR3 DNA sequence: TGTGCCAGCAGCCAGGGGGTGCAGGGGAAGTACTTC.

V is TRBV9 and J is TRBJ2-1; no clear D. This CDR3 is 15 amino acids long. Germline loops: CDR1 SGDLS, CDR2 YYNGEE. V shed 0 bases and J shed 4 bases, with 11 bases lying between them. The CDR3, as DNA: TGTGCCAGCAGCGTAGAGAGCGAAGTTTACAATGAGCAGTTCTTC. This translates into CASSVESEVYNEQFF.

The rearrangement links TRBV3-1 to TRBJ1-1; D may be TRBD1 (6 bases). This CDR3 region has 16 residues. V lost 3 bases and J 5 bases, leaving 19 bases between the germline ends. CDR1 is LGHDT and CDR2 is YNNKEL in the germline V gene (reference sequence). The CDR3 region has the DNA TGTGCCAGCAGCCAGCCCATCTTGGGACAACGGACTGAAGCTTTCTTT. It is translated as CASSQPILGQRTEAFF.

V usage is TRBV7-9 and J usage is TRBJ1-4, with 8 bases aligning to TRBD1. The germline V gene encodes CDR1 SEHNR and CDR2 FQNEAQ (reference sequence). V lost 4 bases to trimming and J lost 0 bases; unmatched junction nucleotides: 10. The length of the CDR3 is 18 residues. CDR3 sequence (DNA): TGTGCCAGCAGCTCACCCGGACAGGGAGGGCCAACTAATGAAAAACTGTTTTTT. It specifies CASSSPGQGGPTNEKLFF.

This clonotype was counted only a few times. The rearrangement links TRBV2 to TRBJ2-5; D not resolved. V lost 2 bases and J 4 bases, leaving 14 bases between the germline ends. The CDR3 has 15 residues. CDR1 and CDR2 from the germline V gene are SNHLY and FYNNEI. CDR3 nucleotides: TGTGCCAGCAGTGAATCGGCCAGCCTCTTAGAGACCCAGTACTTC. Residues: CASSESASLLETQYF.

This clonotype was recorded a few times. The V gene is TRBV7-6, the J gene TRBJ1-1, with TRBD1 matching over 7 bases. The V gene's germline CDR1 is SGHVS and CDR2 FNYEAQ. The CDR3 extends over 15 amino acids. Germline trimming cut 0 bases from V and 5 bases from J; bases unmatched to any gene: 6. CDR3: CASSLASGGGTEAFF. The CDR3 DNA sequence: TGTGCCAGCAGCTTAGCGTCAGGGGGTGGGACTGAAGCTTTCTTT.

This clonotype was found a few times. The V call is TRBV28, the J call TRBJ2-7; 8 bases are shared with TRBD2. CDR1 and CDR2 (germline): MDHEN, SYDVKM. V lost 7 bases, J lost 6 bases, and 11 bases stayed unmatched. This CDR3 region has 14 residues. CDR3 loop: CASIPTGTRVEQYF. Here the CDR3 DNA reads TGTGCCAGCATCCCCACCGGGACTAGGGTCGAGCAGTACTTC. Filled out from reference TRBV28 and TRBJ2-7, the complete variable domain reads DVKVTQSSRYLVKRTGEKVFLECVQDMDHENMFWYRQDPGLGLRLIYFSYDVKMKEKGDIPEGYSVSREKKERFSLILESASTNQTSMYLCASIPTGTRVEQYFGPGTRLTVT.

This clonotype was observed a handful of times. The rearrangement uses TRBV7-9 and TRBJ2-5; the D gene is possibly TRBD1 (5 bases). The germline V gene encodes CDR1 SEHNR and CDR2 FQNEAQ (reference sequence). V lost 6 bases and J lost 5, with 13 bases in between. This CDR3 contains 13 residues. In DNA, the CDR3 is TGTGCCAGCAGACCAAGGGGCGCGGAGACCCAGTACTTC. Amino acids: CASRPRGAETQYF.

The CDR3 sequence is CASSLFLAVSGNEQFF. In DNA form, the CDR3 reads TGCGCCAGCAGCTTGTTTCTGGCAGTTTCCGGCAATGAGCAGTTCTTC. The chain recombines TRBV5-1 with TRBJ2-1; unclear D gene. Per the germline V gene, CDR1 is SGHRS and CDR2 is YFSETQ. V gave up 1 base and J gave up 6 bases, with 17 bases separating them. This CDR3 has 16 residues.

Only a few counts were recorded for this clonotype. The V and J genes are TRBV19 and TRBJ1-2; D uncertain. Trimming cost V 3 bases and J 2 bases, with 7 bases left between them. The CDR3 extends over 13 amino acids. Germline CDR1 reads LNHDA; CDR2 reads SQIVND (reference sequence). CDR3 nucleotide sequence: TGTGCCAGTAGTATTTCTACGAACTATGGCTACACCTTC. Its translation is CASSISTNYGYTF.

The V and J genes are TRBV12-3 or TRBV12-4 and TRBJ2-7; D is perhaps TRBD1 (6 bases). Trimming removed 3 bases from V and 2 bases from J, with 11 bases in between. CDR3 length: 14 amino acids. The CDR3 region has the DNA TGTGCCAGCAGTTTCGGGACAATAACCTACGAGCAGTACTTC. Encoded protein: CASSFGTITYEQYF.

The V gene is TRBV20-1, the J gene TRBJ1-6; possible D gene TRBD1, 6 bases. In germline, CDR1 is DFQATT, CDR2 SNEGSKA (reference sequence). Trimming removed 5 bases at V and 0 bases at J, with 20 bases between. This CDR3 spans 18 amino acids. This CDR3 is CSALDSYEDSSYNSPLHF. The CDR3, as DNA: TGCAGTGCTTTGGACAGTTACGAGGATAGCTCCTATAATTCACCCCTCCACTTT.

This clonotype was seen only a few times. This chain joins TRBV7-9 and TRBJ2-1; D not resolved. This CDR3 has 14 residues. Germline V lookup: CDR1 SEHNR, CDR2 FQNEAQ (reference sequence). The ends were cut back, 2 bases at V and 1 base at J, with 6 bases in the middle. The CDR3 sequence: CASSLSLSYNEQFF. The CDR3, as DNA: TGTGCCAGCAGCTTAAGCCTTTCCTACAATGAGCAGTTCTTC.

On this clonotype: A read error is possible here, since a much larger clone lies one base away. The V and J genes are TRBV7-6 and TRBJ1-1; D remains unclear. The CDR3 totals 12 residues. V lost 6 bases to trimming and J lost 6 bases, with 11 bases between them. Germline lookup yields CDR1 SGHVS and CDR2 FNYEAQ. The CDR3 region is CASRELRAEAFF. CDR3 nucleotide sequence: TGTGCCAGCAGGGAGCTAAGGGCTGAAGCTTTCTTT.

This clonotype was counted between two and nine times. The rearrangement uses TRBV20-1 and TRBJ2-7, with D perhaps matching TRBD2 (6 bases). V was cut by 3 bases and J by 0 bases, with 9 bases left in between. This CDR3 is built from 13 residues. Per germline, CDR1 DFQATT and CDR2 SNEGSKA (reference sequence). The CDR3 sequence is CSASGGYSYEQYF. In DNA, the CDR3 is TGCAGTGCTAGCGGGGGATACTCCTACGAGCAGTACTTC.

Many counts were recorded for this clonotype. The CDR3 loop is CASSLAGARGYTF. Here the CDR3 DNA reads TGTGCCAGCAGCTTAGCAGGGGCTCGGGGCTACACCTTC. This sequence joins TRBV7-6 and TRBJ1-2; D may be TRBD1 (5 bases). The CDR3 has 13 amino acids. Deletions cut 0 bases from V and 8 bases from J, with 10 bases between. Per the germline V gene, CDR1 is SGHVS and CDR2 is FNYEAQ.

In its sample, this clonotype was seen many times. The rearrangement uses TRBV7-8 and TRBJ2-7; the D call may be TRBD1 or TRBD2 (6 bases each). The CDR3 is 15 amino acids. Germline-derived CDR1 and CDR2 are SGHVS and FQNEAQ. The V end lost 4 bases, the J end lost 2 bases, and 15 bases lay between the germline ends. CDR3 coding DNA: TGTGCCAGCAGCTCCCTTGGAGGGGGGACCTACGAGCAGTACTTC. Encoded protein: CASSSLGGGTYEQYF. The entire variable domain, with the rest obtained from reference TRBV7-8 and TRBJ2-7, is as follows: GAGVSQSPRYKVAKRGQDVALRCDPISGHVSLFWYQQALGQGPEFLTYFQNEAQLDKSGLPSDRFFAERPEGSVSTLKIQRTQQEDSAVYLCASSSLGGGTYEQYFGPGTRLTVT.

The chain carries TRBV9 and TRBJ2-6; D is unclear. Germline values: CDR1 SGDLS, CDR2 YYNGEE. The CDR3 is 16 residues long. V was shortened by 3 bases and J by 0 bases, with 10 bases between the two germline ends. The CDR3 coding sequence is TGTGCCAGCAGCGCTCCAGCGAACTCTGGGGCCAACGTCCTGACTTTC. It yields the protein CASSAPANSGANVLTF.

There are many counts of this clonotype. V gene TRBV28 combines with J gene TRBJ2-2; TRBD1 agrees at 12 bases. CDR1 MDHEN and CDR2 SYDVKM come from the germline V gene. The CDR3 has 16 amino acids. V was clipped by 5 bases and J by 5 bases; unmatched bases: 6. DNA for the CDR3: TGTGCCAGCAGTCGGGACAGGGGGCATCGTACCGGGGAGCTGTTTTTT. Translated: CASSRDRGHRTGELFF.

The genes are TRBV11-2 and TRBJ2-2; 7 bases are a match to TRBD2. The germline V gene encodes CDR1 SGHAT and CDR2 FQNNGV. The CDR3 length is 17 residues. Germline trimming cut 2 bases from V and 2 bases from J; bases unmatched to any gene: 8. DNA for the CDR3: TGTGCCAGCAGCTTATGGGGAGGGGTCCTAAACACCGGGGAGCTGTTTTTT. It codes for CASSLWGGVLNTGELFF.

V usage is TRBV9 and J usage is TRBJ1-1; tentatively, D is TRBD1 (5 bases). The CDR3 is 17 amino acids. V shed 0 bases and J shed 3 bases, with 18 bases lying between them. The germline V gene encodes CDR1 SGDLS and CDR2 YYNGEE. In DNA form, the CDR3 reads TGTGCCAGCAGCGTAGGGGGGGGGATGACTGGTCACACTGAAGCTTTCTTT. This encodes CASSVGGGMTGHTEAFF. The whole variable domain, remainder taken from reference TRBV9 and TRBJ1-1, is DSGVTQTPKHLITATGQRVTLRCSPRSGDLSVYWYQQSLDQGLQFLIQYYNGEERAKGNILERFSAQQFPDLHSELNLSSLELGDSALYFCASSVGGGMTGHTEAFFGQGTRLTVV.

This clonotype was detected only once. A junction end diverges from the germline sequence, so it may reflect a read error. V gene TRBV5-6 combines with J gene TRBJ1-1; D possibly corresponds to TRBD1 (6 bases). Germline V gene sequence: CDR1 SGHDT, CDR2 YYEEEE. The length of the CDR3 is 15 residues. DNA of the CDR3: TGTACCAGCAGCTTGGACGTCAGGGGGAACACTGAAGCTTTCTTT. Translated, it gives CTSSLDVRGNTEAFF.

This clonotype appeared many times. The gene calls are TRBV11-2 and TRBJ2-7; 10 bases align to TRBD2. Germline V gene lookup returns CDR1 SGHAT and CDR2 FQNNGV. The CDR3 runs to 16 residues. Losses at the gene ends were 0 bases for V and 1 base for J; bases not matched to a gene: 3. The CDR3 DNA follows: TGTGCCAGCAGCTTAGAGGCTAGCGGGGGATCCTACGAGCAGTACTTC. Protein sequence: CASSLEASGGSYEQYF. The full variable domain, completed using reference TRBV11-2 and TRBJ2-7, is EAGVAQSPRYKIIEKRQSVAFWCNPISGHATLYWYQQILGQGPKLLIQFQNNGVVDDSQLPKDRFSAERLKGVDSTLKIQPAKLEDSAVYLCASSLEASGGSYEQYFGPGTRLTVT.

On this clonotype itself: Being one base from a much bigger clone, this may be a read error. The chain uses TRBV7-6 and TRBJ1-5, with unresolved D. Trimming pared 2 bases from V and 7 bases from J, leaving 6 bases between. The CDR3 contains 12 residues. CDR1 and CDR2 from the germline V gene are SGHVS and FNYEAQ. The CDR3 protein is CASSLLGQPQHF. The CDR3 DNA reads TGTGCCAGCAGCTTATTGGGACAGCCCCAGCATTTT.

This clonotype turned up a few times. This chain links TRBV6-8 with TRBJ1-2; D not certain. Germline-derived CDR1 and CDR2 are MNHGY and SAAAGT. There are 13 residues in the CDR3. V lost 0 bases to trimming and J lost 7 bases, with 9 bases between them. Here the CDR3 reads CASSYSTSAGYTF. Written as DNA, the CDR3 is TGTGCCAGCAGTTACTCGACCAGCGCTGGCTACACCTTC.

The gene calls are TRBV28 and TRBJ2-3; 11 bases line up with TRBD2. In germline, CDR1 is MDHEN, CDR2 SYDVKM. The CDR3 loop spans 15 amino acids. Trimming at V came to 4 bases and at J to 2 bases, leaving 2 bases not matched to a gene. The CDR3 sequence: CASSWTSGPTDTQYF. CDR3 coding DNA: TGTGCCAGCAGTTGGACTAGCGGGCCCACAGATACGCAGTATTTT.

This clonotype was seen many times. The chain links TRBV7-2 to TRBJ1-1; D gene ambiguous. There are 13 residues in the CDR3. Germline V gene sequence: CDR1 SGHTA, CDR2 FQGNSA. Deletions cut 5 bases from V and 1 base from J, with 8 bases between. The CDR3 loop reads CASSMNRNTEAFF. CDR3 DNA: TGTGCCAGCAGCATGAACAGGAACACTGAAGCTTTCTTT.